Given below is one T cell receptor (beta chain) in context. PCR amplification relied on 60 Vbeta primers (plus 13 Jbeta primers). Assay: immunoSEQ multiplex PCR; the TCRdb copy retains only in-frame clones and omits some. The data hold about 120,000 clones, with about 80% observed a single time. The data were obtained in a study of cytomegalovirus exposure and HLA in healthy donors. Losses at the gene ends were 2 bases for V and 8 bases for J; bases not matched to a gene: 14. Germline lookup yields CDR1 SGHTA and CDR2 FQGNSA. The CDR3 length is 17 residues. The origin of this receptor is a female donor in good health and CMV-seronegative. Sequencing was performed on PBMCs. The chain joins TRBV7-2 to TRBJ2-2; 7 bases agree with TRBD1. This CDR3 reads CASSLSAGGGLGGELFF. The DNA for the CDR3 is TGTGCCAGCAGCTTAAGCGCAGGGGGTGGCTTAGGAGGGGAGCTGTTTTTT. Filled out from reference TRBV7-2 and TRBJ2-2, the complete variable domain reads GAGVSQSPSNKVTEKGKDVELRCDPISGHTALYWYRQSLGQGLEFLIYFQGNSAPDKSGLPSDRFSAERTGGSVSTLTIQRTQQEDSAVYLCASSLSAGGGLGGELFFGEGSRLTVL.